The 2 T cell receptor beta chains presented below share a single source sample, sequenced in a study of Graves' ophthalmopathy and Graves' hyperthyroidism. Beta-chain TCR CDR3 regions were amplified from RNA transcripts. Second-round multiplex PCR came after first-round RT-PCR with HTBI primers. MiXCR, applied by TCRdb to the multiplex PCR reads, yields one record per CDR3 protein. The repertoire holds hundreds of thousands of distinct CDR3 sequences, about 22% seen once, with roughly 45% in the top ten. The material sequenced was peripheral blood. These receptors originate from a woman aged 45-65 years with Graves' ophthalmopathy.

CDR3 protein: CASSQEIQPNTEAFF. The CDR3 DNA is TGTGCCAGCAGCCAAGAAATACAGCCAAACACTGAAGCTTTCTTT. This chain joins TRBV3-1 and TRBJ1-1, with unresolved D. V shed 0 bases and J shed 2 bases, with 10 bases lying between them. Germline V gene data show CDR1 as LGHDT and CDR2 as YNNKEL (reference sequence). The CDR3 has 15 residues.

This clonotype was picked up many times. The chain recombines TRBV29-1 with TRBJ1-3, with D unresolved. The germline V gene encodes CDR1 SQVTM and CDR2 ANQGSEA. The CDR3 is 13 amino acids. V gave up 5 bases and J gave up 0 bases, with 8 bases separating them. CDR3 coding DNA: TGCAGCGTTCCAAACAGCTCTGGAAACACCATATATTTT. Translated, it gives CSVPNSSGNTIYF.